Shown below are 28 T cell receptor beta chains from a single sample sequenced in a study of blood T cell repertoires in COVID-19. Data came from immunoSEQ multiplex PCR; TCRdb stores just in-frame clones and leaves some out. The table has 72,000 or so clones, approximately 92% seen once; the top ten hold approximately 0.74%. The sequenced sample was peripheral blood. The source is a woman over 75 with acute or convalescent COVID-19.

The CDR3 loop is CASSAGGGHTGELFF. The DNA for the CDR3 is TGTGCCAGCAGCGCCGGAGGAGGACACACCGGGGAGCTGTTTTTT. The chain uses TRBV7-9 and TRBJ2-2, with a weak D call TRBD2 (5 bases). Germline lookup yields CDR1 SEHNR and CDR2 FQNEAQ (reference sequence). V was clipped by 5 bases and J by 3 bases, with 13 bases between them. The CDR3 spans 15 residues. The variable domain in full, with the rest retrieved from reference TRBV7-9 and TRBJ2-2, is DTGVSQNPRHKITKRGQNVTFRCDPISEHNRLYWYRQTLGQGPEFLTYFQNEAQLEKSRLLSDRFSAERPKGSFSTLEIQRTEQGDSAMYLCASSAGGGHTGELFFGEGSRLTVL.

The genes are TRBV14 and TRBJ2-3, with TRBD2 as a possible D gene (5 bases). CDR3 size: 16 residues. The V and J ends lost 2 bases and 2 bases respectively, with 14 bases between them. Germline loops: CDR1 SGHDN, CDR2 FVKESK. This chain's CDR3 is CASSQFSGSYTDTQYF. CDR3 sequence (DNA): TGTGCCAGCAGCCAATTCTCGGGGTCCTACACAGATACGCAGTATTTT.

This chain joins TRBV28 and TRBJ2-5; 7 bases align to TRBD1. Germline V gene data show CDR1 as MDHEN and CDR2 as SYDVKM. This CDR3 is built from 17 residues. With V trimmed by 3 bases and J by 3 bases, 13 bases remained unmatched. Here the CDR3 reads CASSFHRTGIREETQYF. CDR3 in DNA: TGTGCCAGCAGTTTCCATCGGACAGGAATTAGGGAAGAGACCCAGTACTTC.

The V gene is TRBV7-9, the J gene TRBJ2-5, with D maybe TRBD2 (5 bases). Germline V gene lookup returns CDR1 SEHNR and CDR2 FQNEAQ (reference sequence). The CDR3 covers 14 residues. Trimming stripped 3 bases from V and 1 base from J, with 9 bases between. The DNA for the CDR3 is TGTGCCAGCAGCTTCGAGCGGCCCCAAGAGACCCAGTACTTC. Its translation: CASSFERPQETQYF.

This chain links TRBV5-4 with TRBJ1-2; 9 bases are a match to TRBD1. The germline V gene encodes CDR1 SGHNT and CDR2 YYREEE (reference sequence). V was pared by 6 bases and J by 4 bases, with 13 bases of the junction left unmatched. This CDR3 is built from 16 residues. The CDR3 DNA reads TGTGCCAGCAAATCCGGGACAGGGACGCGGGGCTATGGCTACACCTTC. Translating gives CASKSGTGTRGYGYTF.

The gene calls are TRBV11-2 and TRBJ2-3; D perhaps matches TRBD1 (7 bases). CDR1 is SGHAT, CDR2 FQNNGV, per germline. V lost 0 bases and J 5 bases, leaving 12 bases between the germline ends. The CDR3 loop spans 15 amino acids. The CDR3 DNA reads TGTGCCAGCAGCTTAGAGTCAGGGGGAGGAGATACGCAGTATTTT. Encoded protein: CASSLESGGGDTQYF.

A remark on this clone: The sample holds other DNA sequences that translate to the same CDR3. The rearrangement links TRBV5-1 to TRBJ2-5; 13 positions agree with TRBD2. The junction had 1 base not matched to a gene; V was cut back by 0 bases and J by 2 bases. The V gene's germline CDR1 is SGHRS and CDR2 YFSETQ. The CDR3 totals 16 residues. In DNA form, the CDR3 reads TGCGCCAGCAGCTTGGGACTAGCGGGGGGTCAAGAGACCCAGTACTTC. Residues: CASSLGLAGGQETQYF.

This sequence joins TRBV19 and TRBJ2-3, with TRBD1 identical over 8 bases. This CDR3 contains 16 residues. The V gene's germline CDR1 is LNHDA and CDR2 SQIVND (reference sequence). The J segment lost 3 bases and the V segment lost 3 bases, leaving 8 bases of the junction unmatched. CDR3 sequence (DNA): TGTGCCAGTAGTATCTACAGGGGGATGGTTACAGATACGCAGTATTTT. It is translated as CASSIYRGMVTDTQYF.

The rearrangement links TRBV6-1 to TRBJ2-5, with a tentative D call TRBD2 (7 bases). This CDR3 is built from 16 residues. With 3 bases removed from V and 4 bases from J, the gap between germline ends came to 18 bases. Germline values: CDR1 MNHNS, CDR2 SASEGT. The CDR3 spells CASSEEWGGGGETQYF. DNA for the CDR3: TGTGCCAGCAGTGAGGAGTGGGGGGGAGGGGGAGAGACCCAGTACTTC.

This clone was found a few times. The V call is TRBV6-2 or TRBV6-3, the J call TRBJ1-6; 8 nucleotides agree with TRBD1. The germline CDR1 and CDR2 sequences are MNHEY and SVGEGT. The trim removed 2 bases at V and 3 bases at J, leaving 6 bases unmatched. There are 17 residues in the CDR3. The CDR3 DNA reads TGTGCCAGCAGTTACGAGCCGGGACAGGACTATAATTCACCCCTCCACTTT. Protein sequence: CASSYEPGQDYNSPLHF.

The rearrangement uses TRBV5-1 and TRBJ2-1; 7 positions match TRBD1. Germline V gives CDR1 SGHRS, CDR2 YFSETQ. The V gene end was trimmed by 2 bases and the J gene end by 7 bases; junction bases not matched to a gene: 6. This CDR3 is 14 amino acids long. As DNA, the CDR3 is TGCGCCAGCAGCTTTCTCGGGACAGAGAATGAGCAGTTCTTC. The encoded protein is CASSFLGTENEQFF.

This clone was observed a single time. J is TRBJ2-5 and V is TRBV5-1; 16 positions match TRBD2. Germline V CDR1 and CDR2: SGHRS, YFSETQ. V gave up 5 bases and J gave up 2 bases; unmatched junction bases: 9. The CDR3 extends over 18 amino acids. The CDR3 protein is CASRKGLAGGLGQETQYF. CDR3 DNA sequence: TGCGCCAGCAGAAAGGGACTAGCGGGAGGGCTAGGGCAAGAGACCCAGTACTTC.

This chain uses TRBV5-1 with TRBJ2-3; TRBD1 matches 10 bases. The CDR3 spans 14 residues. V was pared by 3 bases and J by 6 bases, with 4 bases of the junction left unmatched. The germline CDR1 and CDR2 sequences are SGHRS and YFSETQ. CDR3 protein: CASSSPGQGDTQYF. The CDR3 DNA sequence: TGCGCCAGCAGCTCCCCGGGACAGGGGGATACGCAGTATTTT.

The chain joins TRBV18 to TRBJ2-5, with D perhaps TRBD1 (6 bases). The germline V and J ends were trimmed by 3 bases and 0 bases, with 17 bases remaining between them. The CDR3 is 17 residues long. Germline V gene data show CDR1 as KGHSH and CDR2 as LQKENI. In DNA form, the CDR3 reads TGTGCCAGCTCACCTCCGGGACAAGGTCTGTACCAAGAGACCCAGTACTTC. It specifies CASSPPGQGLYQETQYF.

This sequence joins TRBV5-4 and TRBJ2-7, with 9 bases that match TRBD1. J gave up 4 bases and V 3 bases, and 8 bases lay outside the gene matches. The CDR3 totals 15 residues. In germline, CDR1 is SGHNT, CDR2 YYREEE (reference sequence). CDR3 nucleotides: TGTGCCAGCAGCTACCAGGGACAGGGTGTGTACGAGCAGTACTTC. Translation: CASSYQGQGVYEQYF.

The chain recombines TRBV5-1 with TRBJ2-5, with D tentatively TRBD1 (6 bases). CDR3 length equals 14 residues. Germline CDR1 SGHRS, CDR2 YFSETQ. V shed 2 bases and J shed 2 bases, with 10 bases lying between them. CDR3: CASSFGQLQETQYF. The CDR3 DNA sequence: TGCGCCAGCAGCTTCGGACAGTTGCAAGAGACCCAGTACTTC.

This chain joins TRBV21-1 and TRBJ2-1; the table's D call, TRBD2, has no DNA check behind it. TRBV21-1 is a pseudogene segment. The CDR3 loop spans 16 amino acids. The CDR3 DNA is TGTGCCAGCAGCCCAGCTAACGGGAAAGTAGTCAATGAGCAGTTCTTC. Translating it yields CASSPANGKVVNEQFF.

The chain has TRBV18 and TRBJ1-2; 9 bases agree with TRBD1. Germline assignment: CDR1 KGHSH and CDR2 LQKENI. The CDR3 runs to 14 residues. The ends lost 5 bases at V and 6 bases at J; junction bases unmatched: 7. The CDR3 bases are TGTGCCAGCTCAAAAAACAGGGGGCGGAATGGCTACACCTTC. Protein sequence: CASSKNRGRNGYTF.

Remarks on this clone: Germline is not matched at one junction end, which may reflect a read error. The chain links TRBV5-1 to TRBJ1-5, with D possibly matching TRBD1 (5 bases). In germline, CDR1 is SGHRS, CDR2 YFSETQ. This CDR3 comprises 14 residues. The CDR3 nucleotides are TGCGCCCGCAGCGGGGGGGGTACCAATCAGCCCCAGCATTTT. Amino acid sequence: CARSGGGTNQPQHF.

The V gene is TRBV9, the J gene TRBJ2-7, with D possibly TRBD2 on 6 matching bases. The CDR3 spans 15 residues. Germline CDR1 SGDLS, CDR2 YYNGEE. Trimming pared 0 bases from V and 2 bases from J, leaving 12 bases between. The CDR3 sequence: CASSVDPGATYEQYF. The CDR3 DNA sequence: TGTGCCAGCAGCGTAGACCCGGGAGCGACCTACGAGCAGTACTTC.

The chain is built from TRBV10-1 and TRBJ2-2; D might be TRBD2 (7 bases). The CDR3 loop spans 15 amino acids. The V end was cut by 4 bases, the J end by 6 bases, with 15 bases between. Germline V gene data show CDR1 as WNHNN and CDR2 as SYGVQD (reference sequence). CDR3 amino acids: CASSVSGKGAGELFF. The CDR3 bases are TGCGCCAGCAGTGTCAGCGGGAAGGGGGCCGGGGAGCTGTTTTTT.

This chain connects TRBV5-1 to TRBJ2-6; possible D gene TRBD1, 5 bases. This CDR3 comprises 15 residues. Deletions cut 5 bases from V and 2 bases from J, with 11 bases between. The germline CDR1 and CDR2 sequences are SGHRS and YFSETQ. The DNA of the CDR3 is TGCGCCAGCAGTGACCAGGGCCCTGGGGCCAACGTCCTGACTTTC. Its protein is CASSDQGPGANVLTF.

The CDR3 DNA follows: TGCGCCAGCAGTGAGTCGTCGGCGGGAGGGTCCTACGAGCAGTACTTC. This sequence encodes CASSESSAGGSYEQYF. This chain uses TRBV10-2 with TRBJ2-7; 9 nucleotides line up with TRBD2. The CDR3 runs to 16 residues. Trimming at V came to 0 bases and at J to 1 base, leaving 4 bases not matched to a gene. Germline V gene sequence: CDR1 WSHSY, CDR2 SAAADI.

The rearrangement joins TRBV25-1 to TRBJ2-3; 11 positions agree with TRBD2. With 4 bases clipped from V and 4 bases from J, the junction kept 10 bases outside the gene matches. CDR1 is MGHDK and CDR2 is SYGVNS in the germline V gene. The CDR3 length is 17 residues. CDR3 loop: CASSVLLAGGPSDTQYF. In DNA form, the CDR3 reads TGTGCCAGCAGTGTCCTCTTAGCGGGAGGGCCCTCAGATACGCAGTATTTT.

The gene calls are TRBV7-8 and TRBJ1-4; D might be TRBD1 (6 bases). From germline, CDR1 is SGHVS and CDR2 FQNEAQ. V lost 0 bases to trimming and J lost 8 bases, with 13 bases between them. This CDR3 is 15 amino acids long. The CDR3 sequence: CASSLALGTSEKLFF. The DNA of the CDR3 is TGTGCCAGCAGCTTAGCGCTCGGGACAAGCGAAAAACTGTTTTTT.

The chain recombines TRBV4-2 with TRBJ1-2; TRBD1 aligns across 9 bases. After removal of 1 base from V and 5 bases from J, the junction contained 5 bases not matched to a gene. Germline V gene lookup returns CDR1 LGHNA and CDR2 YNFKEQ. The CDR3 is 15 residues long. CDR3 protein: CASSQAGTGSYGYTF. The DNA of the CDR3 is TGTGCCAGCAGCCAAGCCGGGACAGGGTCATATGGCTACACCTTC.

The sample holds a few counts of this clone. The rearrangement joins TRBV4-3 to TRBJ1-1; perhaps TRBD1 as D (6 bases). V was cut by 3 bases and J by 1 base, with 15 bases left in between. The CDR3 is 16 residues long. CDR1 is LGHNA, CDR2 YSLEER, per germline. The CDR3 DNA follows: TGCGCCAGCAGCCACTTCCCCCCACAGGGGAACACTGAAGCTTTCTTT. It codes for CASSHFPPQGNTEAFF.

V is TRBV5-6 and J is TRBJ1-2; 8 bases map to TRBD1. The ends lost 2 bases at V and 6 bases at J; junction bases unmatched: 3. The CDR3 runs 13 residues. Germline V gives CDR1 SGHDT, CDR2 YYEEEE. The CDR3 loop reads CASSFNRGNGYTF. DNA for the CDR3: TGTGCCAGCAGCTTCAACAGGGGGAATGGCTACACCTTC. The whole variable domain, filled in from reference TRBV5-6 and TRBJ1-2, reads DAGVTQSPTHLIKTRGQQVTLRCSPKSGHDTVSWYQQALGQGPQFIFQYYEEEERQRGNFPDRFSGHQFPNYSSELNVNALLLGDSALYLCASSFNRGNGYTFGSGTRLTVV.